Listed here is a single T cell receptor (beta chain). The antigen is not known. Germline-derived CDR1 and CDR2 are SGDLS and YYNGEE. The CDR3 runs 14 residues. V was shortened by 0 bases and J by 1 base, with 5 bases between the two germline ends. This sample stems from a study of cytomegalovirus exposure and HLA in healthy donors. Study overall: In terms of ancestry, the Caucasian-associated cluster contained about four fifths of the approximately 400 genotyped donors.

Points from the study as a whole: A later analysis found most CMV-associated TCR beta chains apparently HLA-restricted. Using a false discovery rate of 0.05, a later analysis showed that about 16,000 TCR beta sequences were associated with HLA alleles. TCR beta chains numbering some 160 were designated cytomegalovirus-associated.

Researchers ran the PCR with 60 Vbeta and 13 Jbeta primers. This table comes from immunoSEQ multiplex PCR, and its TCRdb copy is limited to in-frame clones, with some not included. The table shows approximately 69,000 clones, with about 76% occurring only once. The chain uses TRBV9 and TRBJ1-3; D is unresolved. Material for sequencing was PBMCs. The TCR sequence derives from a young man in good health and CMV-seronegative. In DNA form, the CDR3 reads TGTGCCAGCAGCGTAGAGCCTTCTGGAAACACCATATATTTT. Protein sequence: CASSVEPSGNTIYF.